What follows is one TCR beta chain and its context. There are a few counts of this clonotype. Its antigen specificity is not known. No much larger clone exists at a distance of one base, and base qualities are not known. This specimen belongs to a study of T cells after yellow fever vaccination (dated by TCRdb to between 2017 and 2020). Study-wide context: Libraries from fractions with low cell numbers were prepared with the SMART-Seq v4 Ultra Low Input RNA kit. Two healthy male donors, one aged 18 to 30 and one aged 30 to 40 years, were included in the cohort. Bulk PBMC replicates and cell subsets were isolated from blood drawn at multiple timepoints before and after both primary and secondary immunization. To follow T-cell clones before and after primary and booster YFV17D yellow fever vaccination, bulk TCR alpha and beta repertoires were sequenced over time.

Paper-wide results and their limitations: The study included only a couple of donors, which limits how far the findings can be generalized. Most clones expanded after primary vaccination (approximately 96% of CD4 and 88% of CD8) were re-detected after the booster, suggesting that broad memory maintenance occurred. Compared with the primary T-cell response, the secondary T-cell response was faster but weaker, reaching its peak on day 5 rather than on day 15. FACS-sorted repertoires could contain abundant contaminating clonotypes from the bulk population, so computational filtering was required. A small share of clonotypes occurred in both CD4 and CD8 compartments, likely arising from convergent recombination.

From cysteine to phenylalanine, the CDR3 is 16 amino acids long. The only DNA kept is the CDR3, 48 bases in frame from the first base. The junction shows trimming of 2 bases on V and 0 bases on J, plus 12 bases between the germline ends. In the germline V gene (reference sequence), CDR1 corresponds to LGHDT and CDR2 to YNNKEL. This sample was sequenced with an Illumina NovaSeq 6000. TCR cDNA was synthesized by 5'RACE template switching, which introduced a universal primer site and unique molecular identifiers. Priming for cDNA synthesis came from both the TCR alpha and TCR beta constant segments. Library amplification involved two PCR steps, and the second step added sample barcodes and sequencing adapters. Libraries were sequenced on Illumina HiSeq 2500 (2x100 bp) or NovaSeq (2x150 bp). As for the original processing: Reads were demultiplexed and collapsed into UMI consensus sequences with MIGEC, and V(D)J alignment was performed with MiXCR. Clonotypes responding to the vaccine were identified with edgeR on replicate PBMC samples, with the criteria of FDR below 0.01 and a log2 fold change above 5 up to day 15. Each bulk clonotype was labeled CD4 or CD8 based on which sequenced repertoire, CD4 or CD8, contained the clonotype at higher abundance. TCRdb reworked the public reads: Q25 trimming with fastp, MiXCR clone assembly, productive beta chains retained. Each entry merges the rows of one CDR3 protein and shows their most common DNA and genes. The V and J calls and clone size come from TCRdb's table, not from the authors' own analysis. This sample comprises 400,000 or so distinct CDR3 sequences, roughly 20% of them detected only once. The biggest ten clones account for 18% of the sample.

The treatment or condition label for this specimen denotes: live attenuated yellow fever vaccine strain. At every blood-draw timepoint, two biological replicates of bulk PBMCs were collected. PBMCs were isolated from peripheral blood using a standard Ficoll-Paque protocol. TriZol was used to extract RNA from bulk PBMCs, CD4 and CD8 fractions, and dextramer-positive and dextramer-negative fractions. This sample comprised PBMCs, obtained before the yellow fever booster vaccination. The rearrangement joined TRBV3-1 to TRBJ2-3, with no confident D gene call. This receptor was identified in a man between 18 and 29 years old who received the YFV17D yellow fever vaccine. The CDR3 region reads CASSQTSPLSTDTQYF. The DNA sequence is TGTGCCAGCAGCCAAACCAGCCCGCTCAGCACAGATACGCAGTATTTT.